A selection of T cell receptor beta chains follows, all from one sample in a study of low-dose radiotherapy and immunotherapy resistance in tumors. TCRdb itself ran the reads through MiXCR, one entry per CDR3 protein. The table shows tens of thousands of distinct CDR3 sequences, with around 31% occurring only once. Here the sequenced sample was PBMCs, taken before treatment. These receptors were obtained from a female donor with ovarian cancer. The CDR3 runs from the conserved cysteine through the conserved F or W. D genes are given only for firm matches.

TRBV18,TRBD1,13,CASSPTGAYEQYF
TRBV6-2/TRBV6-3,NA,14,CASSYGVYQETQYF
TRBV4-3,NA,15,CASSQVGGSGNTIYF
TRBV9,TRBD1,13,CASSVSRQGEQYF
TRBV28,NA,16,CASINPGVGARGTQYF
TRBV7-2,TRBD2,16,CASSNHRAGGNNEQFF
TRBV7-2,NA,14,CASSRDNSGNTIYF
TRBV19,TRBD2,14,CASSDAGGPDEQFF
TRBV5-6,TRBD1,15,CASSKDRGSTDTQYF
TRBV6-5,NA,14,CASSSLAHYNEQFF
TRBV6-1,NA,12,CASSYVGNGYTF
TRBV7-2,TRBD1,15,CASSLKLRDRGEQYF
TRBV28,TRBD2,17,CASSLGQLAGTTDTQYF
TRBV4-1,NA,12,CASSQALETQYF
TRBV29-1,NA,13,CSVEDLFRDTQYF
TRBV2,TRBD1,13,CASSGGQGYEQYF
TRBV5-3,NA,15,CASSFSKQAGETQYF
TRBV12-3/TRBV12-4,NA,13,CASSPGRGQPQHF
TRBV24-1,NA,18,CATSGSFGQYSSTDTQYF
TRBV4-3,NA,14,CASSQVHNTGELFF
TRBV5-1,NA,13,CASSNQWGDTQYF
TRBV29-1,TRBD1,15,CSVEDETGGGRKLFF
TRBV12-3/TRBV12-4,NA,15,CASSSWTVRTDTQYF
TRBV12-3/TRBV12-4,NA,14,CASSLSLGANVLTF
TRBV13,NA,13,CASSFRQNTEAFF
TRBV15,TRBD1,13,CASRKQGSETQYF
TRBV5-1,TRBD1,16,CASSPTVRGQRNEQFF
TRBV2,NA,12,CASRLSTGELFF
TRBV5-4,NA,13,CASSLPGPYEQYF
TRBV12-3/TRBV12-4,NA,15,CASSLFAGLQETQYF
TRBV18,NA,14,CASSSTDSYNEQFF
TRBV12-3/TRBV12-4,TRBD1,14,CASSGQGINYGYTF
TRBV7-9,NA,13,CASSYGSYSPLHF
TRBV2,NA,12,CASSDYPQGQYF
TRBV20-1,NA,13,CSARDGPGEKLFF
TRBV3-1,NA,14,CASSQRGGSYEQYF
TRBV19,TRBD1,18,CASSAVTSGTGGNQPQHF